The 30 T cell receptor beta chains reported below all come from one sample, sequenced in a study of cytomegalovirus exposure and HLA in healthy donors. With 60 Vbeta and 13 Jbeta primers, the PCR was carried out. Repertoires were generated with immunoSEQ multiplex PCR, while TCRdb's copy carries only in-frame clones and drops some. The sample holds around 180,000 clones, roughly 84% seen once. The sequenced sample consisted of PBMCs. These receptors were obtained from a boy younger than 18 in good health and CMV-seronegative.

This sequence joins TRBV7-2 and TRBJ1-2; D perhaps matches TRBD1 (5 bases). V shed 6 bases and J shed 2 bases, with 13 bases lying between them. Per the germline V gene, CDR1 is SGHTA and CDR2 is FQGNSA. This CDR3 contains 14 residues. CDR3 in DNA: TGTGCCAGCAGGTCCGGGACTTTAAACTATGGCTACACCTTC. Amino acids: CASRSGTLNYGYTF.

The gene calls are TRBV9 and TRBJ1-4; the D gene is possibly TRBD1 (6 bases). V was pared by 4 bases and J by 7 bases, with 14 bases between. In germline, CDR1 is SGDLS, CDR2 YYNGEE. The CDR3 consists of 14 residues. The CDR3 sequence: CASSRTVYGEKLFF. In DNA, the CDR3 is TGTGCCAGCAGCCGGACAGTGTATGGTGAAAAACTGTTTTTT.

In this sample, this clone turned up a few times. J is TRBJ1-1 and V is TRBV10-1; D is unclear. The CDR3 spans 11 residues. The germline V gene encodes CDR1 WNHNN and CDR2 SYGVQD (reference sequence). Trimming shortened V by 6 bases and J by 7 bases, and 9 bases separated the two germline ends. The CDR3 region is CASSPTGEAFF. The CDR3 region has the DNA TGCGCCAGCAGCCCGACGGGTGAAGCTTTCTTT.

The chain carries TRBV15 and TRBJ1-5; TRBD1 matches at 9 bases. The length of the CDR3 is 15 residues. The germline CDR1 and CDR2 sequences are LNHNV and YYDKDF (reference sequence). J gave up 6 bases and V 4 bases, and 7 bases lay outside the gene matches. CDR3 sequence reads: CATSMGQGDSQPQHF. In nucleotides, the CDR3 is TGTGCCACCAGCATGGGACAGGGTGATAGTCAGCCCCAGCATTTT.

CDR3 region: CASSTGTGSYYGYTF. For the CDR3, the DNA is TGTGCCAGTAGTACTGGGACAGGGTCTTACTATGGCTACACCTTC. The V call is TRBV19, the J call TRBJ1-2, with 9 bases lining up with TRBD1. Unmatched junction bases numbered 6, after V lost 4 bases and J lost 3 bases. Germline V gene data show CDR1 as LNHDA and CDR2 as SQIVND (reference sequence). The CDR3 is 15 amino acids.

This clone appeared once. The rearrangement links TRBV5-1 to TRBJ2-1; 10 bases line up with TRBD2. CDR3 size: 16 residues. Germline-derived CDR1 and CDR2 are SGHRS and YFSETQ. With V trimmed by 2 bases and J by 0 bases, 2 bases remained unmatched. The CDR3 region is CASSLSSGSSYNEQFF. DNA of the CDR3: TGCGCCAGCAGCTTATCTAGCGGGAGCTCCTACAATGAGCAGTTCTTC.

This chain uses TRBV5-4 with TRBJ2-7, with D possibly matching TRBD1 (6 bases). With 1 base removed from V and 0 bases from J, the gap between germline ends came to 8 bases. Per the germline V gene, CDR1 is SGHNT and CDR2 is YYREEE (reference sequence). The CDR3 length is 14 residues. CDR3 DNA sequence: TGTGCCAGCAGCTTGACAGGGAGCTCCTACGAGCAGTACTTC. Translating it yields CASSLTGSSYEQYF.

The V call is TRBV7-2, the J call TRBJ2-5, with 9 bases aligning to TRBD1. The germline V gene has CDR1 SGHTA and CDR2 FQGNSA. The CDR3 contains 15 residues. Trimming removed 1 base from V and 5 bases from J; junction bases left unmatched: 5. CDR3 sequence: CASSLGGTGSETQYF. CDR3 sequence (DNA): TGTGCCAGCAGCTTAGGGGGGACAGGGTCGGAGACCCAGTACTTC.

The chain recombines TRBV11-1 with TRBJ2-7; no clear D. The V end was cut by 1 base, the J end by 3 bases, with 7 bases between. The germline V gene has CDR1 SGHAT and CDR2 FQDESV (reference sequence). This CDR3 comprises 13 residues. In DNA, the CDR3 is TGTGCCAGCAGCTTAGGCGGCAGCTACGAGCAGTACTTC. This sequence encodes CASSLGGSYEQYF.

The gene calls are TRBV30 and TRBJ2-2; TRBD1 is a possible D gene (5 bases). Germline CDR1 reads GTSNPN; CDR2 reads SVGIG (reference sequence). The CDR3 is 11 amino acids. V lost 1 base and J lost 9, with 6 bases in between. The CDR3 bases are TGTGCCTGGAGTGGGGGCCGGGAGCTGTTTTTT. It is translated as CAWSGGRELFF.

The chain employs TRBV6-5 and TRBJ1-4, with 8 bases matching TRBD1. V lost 1 base to trimming and J lost 8 bases; unmatched junction nucleotides: 6. Germline CDR1 is MNHEY and CDR2 is SVGAGI. This CDR3 is built from 15 residues. The CDR3 reads CASSYFQGAGEKLFF. CDR3 coding DNA: TGTGCCAGCAGTTACTTCCAGGGGGCGGGCGAAAAACTGTTTTTT.

The chain has TRBV11-3 and TRBJ2-2; D might be TRBD2 (5 bases). Germline V gene data show CDR1 as SGHNT and CDR2 as YENEEA. V gave up 5 bases and J gave up 6 bases, with 13 bases separating them. The CDR3 is 14 residues long. CDR3 DNA: TGTGCCAGCAGCCTAAAGCGGCTATCCGGGGAGCTGTTTTTT. This codes for CASSLKRLSGELFF.

The rearrangement joins TRBV5-1 to TRBJ2-1, with D tentatively TRBD2 (6 bases). The CDR3 runs 16 residues. The germline CDR1 and CDR2 sequences are SGHRS and YFSETQ. Trimming took off 0 bases at V and 2 bases at J, with 12 bases between the two ends. The CDR3 sequence: CASSLVRGIPYNEQFF. CDR3 DNA sequence: TGCGCCAGCAGCTTGGTTCGGGGGATTCCCTACAATGAGCAGTTCTTC.

This clone was recorded only once. The chain couples TRBV9 to TRBJ1-2; no firm D call. Trimming pared 0 bases from V and 2 bases from J, leaving 11 bases between. Germline loops: CDR1 SGDLS, CDR2 YYNGEE. The CDR3 has 15 amino acids. CDR3 nucleotide sequence: TGTGCCAGCAGCGTAGGCAGCGGCACCAACTATGGCTACACCTTC. Its protein is CASSVGSGTNYGYTF.

This clone was detected a few times. The V gene is TRBV30, the J gene TRBJ2-1; possible D gene TRBD2, 6 bases. This CDR3 is 16 amino acids long. Germline CDR1 reads GTSNPN; CDR2 reads SVGIG (reference sequence). V dropped 0 bases and J dropped 5 bases, with 17 bases sitting between them. The CDR3: CAWSVLWASANNEQFF. The CDR3 DNA follows: TGTGCCTGGAGTGTACTGTGGGCTAGCGCCAACAATGAGCAGTTCTTC. Full variable domain (rest looked up from reference TRBV30 and TRBJ2-1): SQTIHQWPATLVQPVGSPLSLECTVEGTSNPNLYWYRQAAGRGLQLLFYSVGIGQISSEVPQNLSASRPQDRQFILSSKKLLLSDSGFYLCAWSVLWASANNEQFFGPGTRLTVL.

The DNA of the CDR3 is TGCAGCGTTGAACCGCCCGGAGGGCGGAGGCAGTATTTT. Protein sequence: CSVEPPGGRRQYF. The V gene is TRBV29-1, the J gene TRBJ2-3; a possible D gene is TRBD2 (6 bases). Germline loops: CDR1 SQVTM, CDR2 ANQGSEA. Trimming stripped 2 bases from V and 11 bases from J, with 17 bases between. The CDR3 consists of 13 residues.

V and J are TRBV2 and TRBJ1-1; no clear D. V was pared by 1 base and J by 1 base, with 16 bases between. Looked up from germline, CDR1 is SNHLY and CDR2 is FYNNEI. The CDR3 has 17 amino acids. The CDR3 DNA sequence: TGTGCCAGCAGTGAAGGGTACGGAAGGGCGGGGAACACTGAAGCTTTCTTT. Translating gives CASSEGYGRAGNTEAFF.

In the case of this clone: This sample includes further DNA sequences coding for the same CDR3. J is TRBJ1-1 and V is TRBV19; 7 bases match TRBD1. Germline assignment: CDR1 LNHDA and CDR2 SQIVND (reference sequence). The CDR3 consists of 12 residues. J lost 11 bases, V lost 5 bases, and 8 bases had no gene match. CDR3 amino acids: CASSFGQVEAFF. The CDR3, as DNA: TGTGCCAGTAGTTTCGGACAGGTGGAGGCTTTCTTT.

The chain recombines TRBV5-1 with TRBJ1-6; D gene uncertain. Germline V gene lookup returns CDR1 SGHRS and CDR2 YFSETQ. The CDR3 is 16 amino acids. With 4 bases removed from V and 5 bases from J, the gap between germline ends came to 16 bases. CDR3 DNA: TGCGCCAGCAGCGTATCAGGAGGTCTACATAATTCACCCCTCCACTTT. Translated: CASSVSGGLHNSPLHF.

This chain joins TRBV4-1 and TRBJ1-2, with 9 bases fitting TRBD1. The V segment lost 1 base and the J segment 5 bases; nucleotides outside the gene matches: 5. Looked up from germline, CDR1 is MGHRA and CDR2 is YSYEKL. This CDR3 comprises 15 residues. The CDR3 protein is CASSQGDREIYGYTF. DNA for the CDR3: TGCGCCAGCAGCCAAGGGGACAGGGAGATTTATGGCTACACCTTC.

As regards this clone: A junction boundary mismatches the germline segment, possibly from a read error. The V call is TRBV7-9, the J call TRBJ1-6; D is ambiguous. This CDR3 is 15 amino acids long. CDR1 is SEHNR, CDR2 FQNEAQ, per germline (reference sequence). The CDR3 loop is CSSSSLEEGNSPLHF. CDR3 DNA: TGTTCCAGCAGCTCCCTTGAGGAGGGAAATTCACCCCTCCACTTT. Supplemented by reference TRBV7-9 and TRBJ1-6, the full variable domain reads DTGVSQNPRHKITKRGQNVTFRCDPISEHNRLYWYRQTLGQGPEFLTYFQNEAQLEKSRLLSDRFSAERPKGSFSTLEIQRTEQGDSAMYLCSSSSLEEGNSPLHFGNGTRLTVT.

The V call is TRBV7-9, the J call TRBJ1-2; D not resolved. The germline gives CDR1 SEHNR, CDR2 FQNEAQ (reference sequence). Trimming took 4 bases from V and 0 from J, leaving 3 bases between them. CDR3 size: 12 residues. The CDR3 here is CASSSTNYGYTF. The DNA of the CDR3 is TGTGCCAGCAGCTCTACTAACTATGGCTACACCTTC. The whole variable domain, remainder taken from reference TRBV7-9 and TRBJ1-2, is DTGVSQNPRHKITKRGQNVTFRCDPISEHNRLYWYRQTLGQGPEFLTYFQNEAQLEKSRLLSDRFSAERPKGSFSTLEIQRTEQGDSAMYLCASSSTNYGYTFGSGTRLTVV.

The chain uses TRBV11-2 and TRBJ2-1; perhaps TRBD2 as D (5 bases). This CDR3 region has 13 residues. Trimming took 2 bases from V and 5 from J, leaving 7 bases between them. CDR1 SGHAT and CDR2 FQNNGV come from the germline V gene. Here the CDR3 DNA reads TGTGCCAGCAGCTTATTCGGGAACAATGAGCAGTTCTTC. Translation gives CASSLFGNNEQFF. The full variable domain, with the rest looked up from reference TRBV11-2 and TRBJ2-1, is EAGVAQSPRYKIIEKRQSVAFWCNPISGHATLYWYQQILGQGPKLLIQFQNNGVVDDSQLPKDRFSAERLKGVDSTLKIQPAKLEDSAVYLCASSLFGNNEQFFGPGTRLTVL.

This sequence joins TRBV7-2 and TRBJ1-5; no firm D call. The CDR3 runs 12 residues. CDR1 SGHTA and CDR2 FQGNSA come from the germline V gene. Trimming took off 0 bases at V and 7 bases at J, with 4 bases between the two ends. The CDR3 sequence is CASSLAAQPQHF. The DNA of the CDR3 is TGTGCCAGCAGCTTAGCGGCCCAGCCCCAGCATTTT.

The genes are TRBV7-3 and TRBJ1-6; D is possibly TRBD1 (6 bases). Trimming left V 4 bases short and J 10 bases short, with 23 bases between. CDR3 length: 17 residues. Germline-derived CDR1 and CDR2 are SGHTA and FQGTGA. CDR3 residues: CASSSPKQGRISSPLHF. In DNA, the CDR3 is TGTGCCAGCAGCTCACCGAAACAGGGCAGGATAAGCTCACCCCTCCACTTT.

DNA of the CDR3: TGCGCCAGCAGCTTGGCATTAGGACTAGCGGGGACCTACGAGCAGTACTTC. It yields the protein CASSLALGLAGTYEQYF. This rearrangement joins TRBV5-1 to TRBJ2-7; 12 bases align to TRBD2. The CDR3 totals 17 residues. Germline V gives CDR1 SGHRS, CDR2 YFSETQ. V shed 0 bases and J 2 bases; nucleotides not matched to a gene: 6. The full variable domain, in which reference TRBV5-1 and TRBJ2-7 provide the parts outside the CDR3, is KAGVTQTPRYLIKTRGQQVTLSCSPISGHRSVSWYQQTPGQGLQFLFEYFSETQRNKGNFPGRFSGRQFSNSRSEMNVSTLELGDSALYLCASSLALGLAGTYEQYFGPGTRLTVT.

The chain recombines TRBV5-1 with TRBJ2-7; 14 positions agree with TRBD2. The CDR3 sequence is 18 residues long. The V and J ends lost 4 bases and 5 bases, in that order; junction bases with no gene match: 14. The germline V gene has CDR1 SGHRS and CDR2 YFSETQ. The CDR3 spells CASSDGTSGSGWANEQYF. For the CDR3, the DNA is TGCGCCAGCAGCGACGGGACTAGCGGGAGCGGTTGGGCGAACGAGCAGTACTTC. Supplemented by reference TRBV5-1 and TRBJ2-7, the full variable domain reads KAGVTQTPRYLIKTRGQQVTLSCSPISGHRSVSWYQQTPGQGLQFLFEYFSETQRNKGNFPGRFSGRQFSNSRSEMNVSTLELGDSALYLCASSDGTSGSGWANEQYFGPGTRLTVT.

This clone was seen a handful of times. The rearrangement joins TRBV14 to TRBJ2-5, with 9 bases that match TRBD2. J lost 4 bases, V lost 1 base, and 10 bases had no gene match. CDR1 SGHDN and CDR2 FVKESK come from the germline V gene. CDR3 length: 17 amino acids. CDR3 DNA: TGTGCCAGCAGCCAAGGGATTAGCGGGAGAAGTAGAGAGACCCAGTACTTC. This sequence encodes CASSQGISGRSRETQYF.

J is TRBJ1-4 and V is TRBV6-1; 8 bases line up with TRBD1. Germline values: CDR1 MNHNS, CDR2 SASEGT. This CDR3 spans 15 amino acids. V dropped 6 bases and J dropped 10; count of bases not matched to a gene: 13. This CDR3 reads CASRLSGQGPGKLFF. CDR3 coding DNA: TGTGCCAGCAGACTATCAGGACAGGGACCCGGAAAACTGTTTTTT.

This clone was found once. This chain links TRBV18 with TRBJ2-1; D is unclear. CDR1 is KGHSH and CDR2 is LQKENI in the germline V gene. CDR3 length equals 13 residues. Trimming took off 3 bases at V and 7 bases at J, with 10 bases between the two ends. Here the CDR3 DNA reads TGTGCCAGCTCACCTCCCGGAGTAAATGAGCAGTTCTTC. Amino acid sequence: CASSPPGVNEQFF.